These 8 T cell receptor beta chains were all obtained from the same sample, sequenced in a study of technical replicates of blood from a handful of donors. Clones were sequenced by immunoSEQ multiplex PCR, and TCRdb holds only the in-frame ones, with some missing. The sample yields some 89,000 clones, about 95% seen once. Sequenced: T cells isolated from PBMCs. The receptors were sampled from a human donor in good health.

V usage is TRBV19 and J usage is TRBJ1-1, with 9 bases aligning to TRBD1. After removal of 1 base from V and 3 bases from J, the junction contained 3 bases not matched to a gene. CDR1 and CDR2 from the germline V gene are LNHDA and SQIVND (reference sequence). This CDR3 spans 15 amino acids. This chain's CDR3 is CASSIGDREYTEAFF. Written as DNA, the CDR3 is TGTGCCAGTAGTATAGGGGACAGGGAGTACACTGAAGCTTTCTTT.

The chain links TRBV6-1 to TRBJ1-3, with TRBD1 matching 10 bases. J lost 4 bases, V lost 4 bases, and 1 base had no gene match. The CDR3 contains 14 residues. CDR1 is MNHNS, CDR2 SASEGT, per germline. The CDR3 bases are TGTGCCAGCAGTGTGGACAGGGGGGGAAACACCATATATTTT. Translated: CASSVDRGGNTIYF.

This sequence joins TRBV5-1 and TRBJ2-5, with D perhaps TRBD1 (5 bases). Between the trimmed V and J ends, which lost 4 bases and 3 bases, there was a span of 13 bases. Germline V CDR1 and CDR2: SGHRS, YFSETQ. The CDR3 consists of 14 residues. As DNA, the CDR3 is TGCGCCAGCAGCGGCAGGGTTTCCGAAGAGACCCAGTACTTC. Amino acids: CASSGRVSEETQYF.

The gene calls are TRBV7-3 and TRBJ2-7, with a possible D match to TRBD2 (6 bases). There are 15 residues in the CDR3. Germline V gives CDR1 SGHTA, CDR2 FQGTGA. The V gene lost 1 base and the J gene lost 6 bases, with 16 bases spanning the gap. The CDR3 reads CASSLNGAGGLEQYF. The CDR3 nucleotides are TGTGCCAGCAGCTTAAACGGGGCAGGAGGGCTCGAGCAGTACTTC. Together with reference TRBV7-3 and TRBJ2-7, the CDR3 gives the full variable domain: GAGVSQTPSNKVTEKGKYVELRCDPISGHTALYWYRQSLGQGPEFLIYFQGTGAADDSGLPNDRFFAVRPEGSVSTLKIQRTERGDSAVYLCASSLNGAGGLEQYFGPGTRLTVT.

The rearrangement links TRBV7-3 to TRBJ2-2; maybe TRBD2 (6 bases). Looked up from germline, CDR1 is SGHTA and CDR2 is FQGTGA. Trimming stripped 5 bases from V and 4 bases from J, with 14 bases between. The CDR3 has 15 amino acids. The CDR3 coding sequence is TGTGCCAGCAGCACAAGGGGAGGTGGCACCGGGGAGCTGTTTTTT. Its translation is CASSTRGGGTGELFF.

The chain uses TRBV29-1 and TRBJ2-7; TRBD2 agrees at 10 bases. The CDR3 spans 13 residues. J lost 1 base, V lost 6 bases, and 3 bases had no gene match. Germline V lookup: CDR1 SQVTM, CDR2 ANQGSEA. The CDR3 DNA reads TGCAGCGTAGCGGGAGGGAAATCCTACGAGCAGTACTTC. Translated, it gives CSVAGGKSYEQYF.

The chain uses TRBV9 and TRBJ2-7, with 7 bases that match TRBD1. Germline V gene data show CDR1 as SGDLS and CDR2 as YYNGEE. This CDR3 region has 15 residues. The junction had 6 bases not matched to a gene; V was cut back by 3 bases and J by 0 bases. The CDR3 bases are TGTGCCAGCAGCGCATCCGGGACAGCCTCCTACGAGCAGTACTTC. Translated: CASSASGTASYEQYF.

The rearrangement joins TRBV27 to TRBJ2-7, with D maybe TRBD2 (6 bases). Deletions cut 5 bases from V and 5 bases from J, with 16 bases between. The CDR3 has 14 amino acids. In germline, CDR1 is MNHEY, CDR2 SMNVEV (reference sequence). This CDR3 reads CASSRNGGLHEQYF. Written as DNA, the CDR3 is TGTGCCAGCAGTAGGAACGGGGGTTTGCACGAGCAGTACTTC.